The 17 T cell receptor beta chains listed next were all sequenced from one sample in a study of post-analysis software for immune sequencing data. Their specific antigens are unknown. Findings and caveats of the study: The study found TRBV5-6, TRBV5-1 and TRBV20-1 among about five TRBV segments more frequent in patients than controls.

cDNA libraries for TCR beta contained unique molecular identifiers. From the PCR reads, TCRdb called clonotypes with MiXCR, one entry per CDR3 protein. The sample consists of about 770,000 distinct CDR3 sequences, around 42% of them appearing once. The sequenced material came from blood. These receptors all stem from a girl aged 5-17 years with multiple sclerosis.

The chain combines TRBV10-3 with TRBJ2-3; 9 positions match TRBD1. This CDR3 contains 15 residues. CDR1 is ENHRY, CDR2 SYGVKD, per germline. J lost 6 bases, V lost 4 bases, and 8 bases had no gene match. In DNA form, the CDR3 reads TGTGCCATCAGTGCAGGACAGGGGATTACTGATACGCAGTATTTT. As protein: CAISAGQGITDTQYF.

This clonotype was found a few times. The chain links TRBV12-3 or TRBV12-4 to TRBJ1-5, with 9 bases that match TRBD1. CDR3 length equals 13 residues. The trim removed 7 bases at V and 6 bases at J, leaving 4 bases unmatched. In DNA form, the CDR3 reads TGTGCCAGCAAACAGGGGGCCGTTCAGCCCCAGCATTTT. Protein: CASKQGAVQPQHF.

The chain uses TRBV20-1 and TRBJ1-4; no definite D call. Germline V lookup: CDR1 DFQATT, CDR2 SNEGSKA (reference sequence). There are 12 residues in the CDR3. V was shortened by 1 base and J by 8 bases, with 8 bases between the two germline ends. Written as DNA, the CDR3 is TGCAGTGCTAGAGGGCTTGAAGAAAAACTGTTTTTT. Its translation: CSARGLEEKLFF.

This sequence joins TRBV13 and TRBJ2-7; 7 bases agree with TRBD2. The CDR3 has 14 amino acids. The V gene's germline CDR1 is PRHDT and CDR2 FYEKMQ (reference sequence). Trimming took 3 bases from V and 3 from J; bases not matched to a gene: 5. The DNA of the CDR3 is TGTGCCAGCAGCTTGGGGAGCGGGATCTACGAGCAGTACTTC. Encoded protein: CASSLGSGIYEQYF.

The rearrangement joins TRBV6-6 to TRBJ2-7, with TRBD1 as a possible D gene (6 bases). This CDR3 has 14 residues. CDR1 is MNHNY and CDR2 is SVGAGI in the germline V gene (reference sequence). Trimming left V 0 bases short and J 3 bases short, with 9 bases between. The CDR3 is CASSYSPDSYEQYF. The DNA of the CDR3 is TGTGCCAGCAGTTACTCGCCGGACAGCTACGAGCAGTACTTC.

The gene calls are TRBV28 and TRBJ2-1, with D possibly being TRBD2 (6 bases). The V end was cut by 3 bases, the J end by 10 bases, with 16 bases between. Germline loops: CDR1 MDHEN, CDR2 SYDVKM. The length of the CDR3 is 14 residues. The CDR3 coding sequence is TGTGCCAGCAGTTTTGGCGGGGCCTTTCGCGAGCAGTTCTTC. Residues: CASSFGGAFREQFF. Full variable domain (rest looked up from reference TRBV28 and TRBJ2-1): DVKVTQSSRYLVKRTGEKVFLECVQDMDHENMFWYRQDPGLGLRLIYFSYDVKMKEKGDIPEGYSVSREKKERFSLILESASTNQTSMYLCASSFGGAFREQFFGPGTRLTVL.

This clonotype was recorded a few times. The rearrangement joins TRBV5-1 to TRBJ1-2, with D perhaps TRBD1 (6 bases). Germline loops: CDR1 SGHRS, CDR2 YFSETQ. The CDR3 sequence is 14 residues long. V gave up 4 bases and J gave up 1 base, with 11 bases separating them. The CDR3 region has the DNA TGCGCCAGCAGCCCGGGGACAAATAACTATGGCTACACCTTC. Its protein product is CASSPGTNNYGYTF.

V usage is TRBV4-1 and J usage is TRBJ2-5; TRBD2 agrees at 10 bases. The germline gives CDR1 MGHRA, CDR2 YSYEKL. Trimming cost V 0 bases and J 5 bases; bases outside gene matches: 6. The CDR3 length is 16 residues. Here the CDR3 DNA reads TGCGCCAGCAGCCAAGAAAGGCTAGCGGGAGTGGAGACCCAGTACTTC. This gives the protein CASSQERLAGVETQYF.

This sequence joins TRBV13 and TRBJ2-3; no reliable D call. V dropped 5 bases and J dropped 7 bases, with 10 bases sitting between them. From germline, CDR1 is PRHDT and CDR2 FYEKMQ (reference sequence). The CDR3 has 12 residues. The DNA for the CDR3 is TGTGCCAGCAGCGACGCTACGAATACGCAGTATTTT. Protein product: CASSDATNTQYF.

The rearrangement links TRBV3-1 to TRBJ1-2, with D hard to call. CDR3 length equals 13 residues. Germline CDR1 reads LGHDT; CDR2 reads YNNKEL (reference sequence). Trimming removed 0 bases at V and 12 bases at J, with 14 bases between. Here the CDR3 DNA reads TGTGCCAGCAGCCAAGATCTCGGGGTCGGCGACACCTTC. Protein: CASSQDLGVGDTF.

This clonotype was recorded a few times. The chain uses TRBV28 and TRBJ2-7; TRBD2 is a possible D gene (6 bases). V was shortened by 5 bases and J by 1 base, with 15 bases between the two germline ends. The CDR3 runs 15 residues. The germline V gene has CDR1 MDHEN and CDR2 SYDVKM. As DNA, the CDR3 is TGTGCCAGCAGTGAGTCGGGAGTACAGTCCTACGAGCAGTACTTC. Protein product: CASSESGVQSYEQYF.

The J gene is TRBJ2-7, the V gene TRBV25-1; D is unresolved. The closer fit of TRBJ2-5 to the DNA end suggests the J call may be wrong. There are 14 residues in the CDR3. Per the germline V gene, CDR1 is MGHDK and CDR2 is SYGVNS. CDR3: CASSEFWSGETQYF. CDR3 nucleotide sequence: TGTGCCAGCAGTGAATTTTGGTCAGGAGAGACCCAGTACTTC.

V and J are TRBV27 and TRBJ2-7; 9 nucleotides agree with TRBD2. CDR1 is MNHEY, CDR2 SMNVEV, per germline (reference sequence). The CDR3 length is 16 residues. The trim removed 4 bases at V and 6 bases at J, leaving 13 bases unmatched. The CDR3: CASSSYPSGILFEQYF. The CDR3 DNA reads as TGTGCCAGCAGTTCCTACCCTAGCGGGATCTTATTCGAGCAGTACTTC.

This clonotype has at least ten counts. This chain uses TRBV28 with TRBJ1-5; TRBD1 is a possible D gene (5 bases). V was clipped by 6 bases and J by 1 base, with 10 bases between them. CDR3 length: 14 residues. CDR1 and CDR2 from the germline V gene are MDHEN and SYDVKM. CDR3: CASSPGGSNQPQHF. The CDR3 bases are TGTGCCAGCAGCCCGGGGGGGAGCAATCAGCCCCAGCATTTT.

The chain carries TRBV24-1 and TRBJ2-1; D call uncertain. V lost 4 bases and J 2 bases, leaving 14 bases between the germline ends. The CDR3 runs 16 residues. Per the germline V gene, CDR1 is KGHDR and CDR2 is SFDVKD. CDR3 nucleotide sequence: TGTGCCACCAGTGACCGAGTCCCCGTGCCCTACAATGAGCAGTTCTTC. Translation gives CATSDRVPVPYNEQFF.

The chain couples TRBV6-2 or TRBV6-3 to TRBJ2-1, with D unresolved. V dropped 0 bases and J dropped 9 bases, with 6 bases sitting between them. This CDR3 is built from 12 residues. The V gene's germline CDR1 is MNHEY and CDR2 SVGEGT. The DNA of the CDR3 is TGTGCCAGCAGTTACTCTTACGTTGAGCAGTTCTTC. It yields the protein CASSYSYVEQFF.

This chain joins TRBV2 and TRBJ2-1; 7 nucleotides agree with TRBD2. The CDR3 contains 12 residues. Germline V gene data show CDR1 as SNHLY and CDR2 as FYNNEI. V was pared by 8 bases and J by 9 bases, with 7 bases of the junction left unmatched. The CDR3 here is CASGRESREQFF. CDR3 sequence (DNA): TGTGCCAGCGGGCGGGAGTCGCGTGAGCAGTTCTTC.